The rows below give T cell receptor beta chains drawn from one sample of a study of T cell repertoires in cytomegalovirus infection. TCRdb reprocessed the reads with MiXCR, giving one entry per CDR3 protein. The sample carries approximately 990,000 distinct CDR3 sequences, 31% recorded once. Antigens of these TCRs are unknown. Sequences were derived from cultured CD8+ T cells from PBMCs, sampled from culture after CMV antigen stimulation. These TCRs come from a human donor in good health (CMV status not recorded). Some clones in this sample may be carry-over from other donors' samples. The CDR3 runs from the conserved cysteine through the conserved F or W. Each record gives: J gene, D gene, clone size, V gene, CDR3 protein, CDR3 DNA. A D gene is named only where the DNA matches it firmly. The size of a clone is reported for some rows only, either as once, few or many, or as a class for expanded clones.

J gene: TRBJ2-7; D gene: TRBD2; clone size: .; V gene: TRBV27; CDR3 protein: CASGEGQSEQYF; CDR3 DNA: TGTGCCAGTGGGGAGGGGCAGTCCGAGCAGTACTTC
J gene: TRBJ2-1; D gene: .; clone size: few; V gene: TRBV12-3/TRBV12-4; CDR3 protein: CASSPRTTEQFF; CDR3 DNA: TGTGCCAGCAGCCCCAGGACTACAGAGCAGTTCTTC
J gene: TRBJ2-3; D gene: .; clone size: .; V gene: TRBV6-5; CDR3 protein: CASNDDSTDTQYF; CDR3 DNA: TGTGCCAGCAACGACGATAGCACAGATACGCAGTATTTT
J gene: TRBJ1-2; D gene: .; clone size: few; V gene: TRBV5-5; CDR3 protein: CASSLGLWDGYTF; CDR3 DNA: TGTGCCAGCAGCTTGGGTCTCTGGGATGGCTACACCTTC
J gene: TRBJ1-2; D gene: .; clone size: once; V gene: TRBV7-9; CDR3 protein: CASREGSGNYGYTF; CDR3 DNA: TGTGCCAGCCGGGAGGGAAGTGGCAACTATGGCTACACCTTC
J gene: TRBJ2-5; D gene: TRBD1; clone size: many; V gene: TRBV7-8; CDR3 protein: CASSIVNYGTGAETQYF; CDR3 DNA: TGTGCCAGCAGCATAGTCAATTATGGGACAGGGGCGGAGACCCAGTACTTC
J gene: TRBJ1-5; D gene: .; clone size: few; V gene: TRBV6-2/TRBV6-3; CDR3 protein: CASTSGSFSGQPQHF; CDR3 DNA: TGTGCCAGCACCTCCGGGTCCTTTTCGGGCCAGCCCCAGCATTTT
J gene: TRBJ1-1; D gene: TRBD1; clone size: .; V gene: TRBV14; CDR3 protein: CASSQPGQGRYTEAFF; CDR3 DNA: TGTGCCAGCAGCCAACCGGGACAGGGTCGGTACACTGAAGCTTTCTTT
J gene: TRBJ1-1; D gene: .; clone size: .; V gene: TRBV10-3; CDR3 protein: CAIGGGIEAFF; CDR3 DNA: TGTGCCATCGGGGGAGGGATTGAAGCTTTCTTT
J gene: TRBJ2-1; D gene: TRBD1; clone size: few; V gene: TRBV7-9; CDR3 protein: CASRPDREAYNEQFF; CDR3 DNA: TGTGCCAGCAGACCTGACAGGGAAGCCTACAATGAGCAGTTCTTC
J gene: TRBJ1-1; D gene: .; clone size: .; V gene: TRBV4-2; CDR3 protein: CASTLSQGTEAFF; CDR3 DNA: TGTGCCAGCACCCTATCTCAGGGAACTGAAGCTTTCTTT
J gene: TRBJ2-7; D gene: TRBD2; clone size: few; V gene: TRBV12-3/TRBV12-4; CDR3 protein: CASSFLLGGRLYEQYF; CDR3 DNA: TGTGCCAGCAGTTTTCTATTGGGGGGGAGACTTTACGAGCAGTACTTC
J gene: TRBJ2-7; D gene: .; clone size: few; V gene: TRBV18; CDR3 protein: CASSPMGQPLEQYF; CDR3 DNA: TGTGCCAGCTCACCAATGGGACAACCTCTGGAGCAGTACTTC
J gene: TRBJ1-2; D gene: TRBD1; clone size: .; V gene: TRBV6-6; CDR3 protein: CASSGLDRGPRGYTF; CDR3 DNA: TGTGCCAGCAGCGGGTTGGACAGGGGGCCTAGAGGCTACACCTTC
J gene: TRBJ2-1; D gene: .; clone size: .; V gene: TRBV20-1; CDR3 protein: CSAIGATYNEQFF; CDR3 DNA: TGCAGTGCTATTGGTGCCACCTACAATGAGCAGTTCTTC
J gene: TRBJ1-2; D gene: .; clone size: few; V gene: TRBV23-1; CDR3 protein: CASSHPLFYIDYGYTF; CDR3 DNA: TGCGCCAGCAGTCATCCCCTGTTCTACATTGACTATGGCTACACCTTC
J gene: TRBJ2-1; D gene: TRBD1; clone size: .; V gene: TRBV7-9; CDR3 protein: CASSIDRVIEDEQFF; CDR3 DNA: TGTGCCAGCAGCATCGACAGGGTGATAGAGGATGAGCAGTTCTTC
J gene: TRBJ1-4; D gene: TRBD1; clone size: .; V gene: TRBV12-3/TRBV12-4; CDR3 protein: CASSSDLGRGLNEKLFF; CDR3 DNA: TGTGCCAGCAGTTCCGACCTAGGAAGGGGGCTGAATGAAAAACTGTTTTTT
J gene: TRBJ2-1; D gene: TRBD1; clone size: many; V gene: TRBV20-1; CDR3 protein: CSAREPGQGAYNEQFF; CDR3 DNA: TGCAGTGCTAGAGAACCGGGACAGGGGGCCTACAATGAGCAGTTCTTC
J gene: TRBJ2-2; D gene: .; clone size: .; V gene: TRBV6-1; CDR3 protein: CASSFPAGPTGELFF; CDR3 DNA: TGTGCCAGCAGTTTCCCAGCGGGTCCCACCGGGGAGCTGTTTTTT
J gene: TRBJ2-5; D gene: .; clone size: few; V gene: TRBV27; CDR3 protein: CASQGVPEETQYF; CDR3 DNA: TGTGCCAGCCAAGGGGTTCCCGAGGAGACCCAGTACTTC
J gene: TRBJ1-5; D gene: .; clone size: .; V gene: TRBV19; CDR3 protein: CASTGGMNNQPQHF; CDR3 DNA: TGTGCCAGTACTGGGGGGATGAACAATCAGCCCCAGCATTTT
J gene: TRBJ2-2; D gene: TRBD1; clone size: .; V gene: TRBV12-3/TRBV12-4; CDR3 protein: CASSPTGTAGELFF; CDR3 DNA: TGTGCCAGCAGCCCGACAGGGACAGCCGGGGAGCTGTTTTTT
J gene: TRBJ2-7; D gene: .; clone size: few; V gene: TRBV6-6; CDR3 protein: CASSYPLQEQYF; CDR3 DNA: TGTGCCAGCAGTTACCCCTTACAGGAGCAGTACTTC
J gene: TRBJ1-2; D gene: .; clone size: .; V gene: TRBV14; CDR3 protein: CASSQAQGVWYGYTF; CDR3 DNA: TGTGCCAGCAGCCAAGCGCAGGGTGTGTGGTATGGCTACACCTTC
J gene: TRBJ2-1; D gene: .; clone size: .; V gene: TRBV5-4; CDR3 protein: CASSLGAIEQFF; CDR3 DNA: TGTGCCAGCAGCTTGGGGGCCATTGAGCAGTTCTTC
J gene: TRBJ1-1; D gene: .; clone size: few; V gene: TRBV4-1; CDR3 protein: CASSPEGGDTEAFF; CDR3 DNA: TGCGCCAGCAGCCCTGAGGGCGGGGACACTGAAGCTTTCTTT
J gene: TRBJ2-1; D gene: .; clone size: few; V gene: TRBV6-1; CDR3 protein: CAIKGRGEGAEQFF; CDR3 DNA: TGTGCCATCAAGGGGCGGGGTGAGGGGGCTGAGCAGTTCTTC
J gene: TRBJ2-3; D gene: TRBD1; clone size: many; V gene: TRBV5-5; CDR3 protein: CASSSRTGRTDTQYF; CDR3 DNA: TGTGCCAGCAGCTCGAGGACAGGTCGCACAGATACGCAGTATTTT
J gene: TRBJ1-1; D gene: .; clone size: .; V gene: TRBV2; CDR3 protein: CASSASGLTEAFF; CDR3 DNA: TGTGCCAGCAGTGCATCAGGACTGACCGAAGCTTTCTTT
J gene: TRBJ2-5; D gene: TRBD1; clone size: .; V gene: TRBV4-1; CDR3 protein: CASSQGPGGGKAQYF; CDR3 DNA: TGCGCCAGCAGCCAAGGTCCAGGGGGCGGAAAGGCCCAGTACTTC
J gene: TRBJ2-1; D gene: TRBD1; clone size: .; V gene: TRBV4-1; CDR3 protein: CASSQDRGLNEQFF; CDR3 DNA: TGCGCCAGCAGCCAAGACAGGGGGCTCAATGAGCAGTTCTTC
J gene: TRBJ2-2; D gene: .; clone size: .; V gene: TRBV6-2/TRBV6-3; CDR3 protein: CASTPRVGSTGELFF; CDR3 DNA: TGTGCCAGCACTCCCCGGGTAGGGAGCACCGGGGAGCTGTTTTTT
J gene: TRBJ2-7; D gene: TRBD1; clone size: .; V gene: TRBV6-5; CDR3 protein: CASSSLPQGAHEQYF; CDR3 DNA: TGTGCCAGCAGCTCCCTCCCTCAGGGGGCCCACGAGCAGTACTTC
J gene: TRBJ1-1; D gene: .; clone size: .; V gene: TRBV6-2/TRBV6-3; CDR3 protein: CASSYSVGSNTEAFF; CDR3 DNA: TGTGCCAGCAGTTACTCCGTCGGCAGCAACACTGAAGCTTTCTTT
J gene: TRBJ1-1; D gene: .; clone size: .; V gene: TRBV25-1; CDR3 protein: CASRREDGVNTEAFF; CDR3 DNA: TGTGCCAGCAGAAGGGAGGACGGAGTGAACACTGAAGCTTTCTTT
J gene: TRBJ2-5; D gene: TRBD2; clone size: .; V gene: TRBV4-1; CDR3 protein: CASSQDGLAGADSQYF; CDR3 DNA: TGCGCCAGCAGCCAAGATGGACTAGCGGGGGCTGATTCCCAGTACTTC
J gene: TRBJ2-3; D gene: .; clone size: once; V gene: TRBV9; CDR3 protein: CASSEAITDTQYF; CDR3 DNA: TGTGCCAGCAGCGAAGCCATTACAGATACGCAGTATTTT
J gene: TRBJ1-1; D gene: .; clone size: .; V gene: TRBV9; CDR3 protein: CASSERRHPMNTEAFF; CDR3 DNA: TGTGCCAGCAGCGAGAGAAGACACCCCATGAACACTGAAGCTTTCTTT
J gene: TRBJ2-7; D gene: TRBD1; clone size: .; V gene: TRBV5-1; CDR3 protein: CASSMDRGPYEQYF; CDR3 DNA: TGCGCCAGCAGCATGGACAGGGGTCCCTACGAGCAGTACTTC
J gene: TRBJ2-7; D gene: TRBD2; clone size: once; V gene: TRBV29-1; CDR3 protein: CSVASGVYEQYF; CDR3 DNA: TGCAGCGTTGCTAGCGGGGTTTACGAGCAGTACTTC